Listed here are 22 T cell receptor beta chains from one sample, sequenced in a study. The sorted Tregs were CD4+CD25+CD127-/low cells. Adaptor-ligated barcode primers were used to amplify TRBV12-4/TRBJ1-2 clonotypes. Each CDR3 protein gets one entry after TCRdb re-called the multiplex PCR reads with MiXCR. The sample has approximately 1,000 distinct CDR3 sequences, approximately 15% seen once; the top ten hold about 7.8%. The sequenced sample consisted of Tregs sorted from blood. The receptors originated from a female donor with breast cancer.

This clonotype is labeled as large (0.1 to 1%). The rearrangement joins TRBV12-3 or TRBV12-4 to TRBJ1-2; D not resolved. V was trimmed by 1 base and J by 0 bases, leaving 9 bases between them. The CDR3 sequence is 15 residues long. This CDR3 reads CASSLGWLTNYGYTF. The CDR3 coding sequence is TGTGCCAGCAGTTTAGGGTGGCTTACTAACTATGGCTACACCTTC.

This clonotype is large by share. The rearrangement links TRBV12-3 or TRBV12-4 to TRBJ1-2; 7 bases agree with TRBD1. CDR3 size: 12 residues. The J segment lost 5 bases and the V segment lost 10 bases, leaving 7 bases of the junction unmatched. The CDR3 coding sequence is TGTGCCACAAGACAGGGCGAGTATGGCTACACCTTC. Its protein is CATRQGEYGYTF.

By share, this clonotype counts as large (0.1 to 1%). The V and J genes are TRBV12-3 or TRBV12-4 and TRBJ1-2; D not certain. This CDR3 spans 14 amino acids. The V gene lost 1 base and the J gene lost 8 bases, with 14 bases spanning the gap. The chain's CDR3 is CASSLESGVSGYTF. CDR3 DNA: TGTGCCAGCAGTTTAGAATCCGGGGTCAGCGGCTACACCTTC.

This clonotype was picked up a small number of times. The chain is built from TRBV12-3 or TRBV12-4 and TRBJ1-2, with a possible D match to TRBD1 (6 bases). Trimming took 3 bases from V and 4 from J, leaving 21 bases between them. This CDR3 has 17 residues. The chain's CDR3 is CASSLAPTGKGIYGYTF. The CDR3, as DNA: TGTGCCAGCAGTTTGGCCCCTACAGGGAAAGGGATCTATGGCTACACCTTC.

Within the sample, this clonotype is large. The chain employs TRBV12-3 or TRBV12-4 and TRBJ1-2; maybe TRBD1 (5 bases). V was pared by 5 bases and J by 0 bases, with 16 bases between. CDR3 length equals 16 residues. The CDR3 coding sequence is TGTGCCAGCAGTAAAGACAGCATAACAGCTAACTATGGCTACACCTTC. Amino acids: CASSKDSITANYGYTF.

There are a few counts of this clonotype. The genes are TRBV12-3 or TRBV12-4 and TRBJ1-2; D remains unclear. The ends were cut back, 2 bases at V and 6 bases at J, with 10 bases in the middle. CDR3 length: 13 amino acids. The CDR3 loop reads CASSLTARNGYTF. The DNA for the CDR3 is TGTGCCAGCAGTTTAACCGCCAGGAATGGCTACACCTTC.

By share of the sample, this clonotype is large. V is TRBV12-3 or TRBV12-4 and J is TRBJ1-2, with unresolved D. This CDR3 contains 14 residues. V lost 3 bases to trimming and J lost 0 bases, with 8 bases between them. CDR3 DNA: TGTGCCAGCAGTTTTCGGAGGACTAACTATGGCTACACCTTC. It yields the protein CASSFRRTNYGYTF.

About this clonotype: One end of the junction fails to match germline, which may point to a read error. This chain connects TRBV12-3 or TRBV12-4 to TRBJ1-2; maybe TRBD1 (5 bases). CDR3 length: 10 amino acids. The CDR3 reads CASSLSRGVF. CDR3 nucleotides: TGTGCCAGCAGTTTATCGAGGGGCGTGTTC.

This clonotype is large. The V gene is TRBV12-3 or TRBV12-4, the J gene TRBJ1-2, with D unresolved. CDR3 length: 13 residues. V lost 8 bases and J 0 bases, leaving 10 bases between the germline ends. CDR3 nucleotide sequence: TGTGCCAGCGGCTGGCAAGCTAACTATGGCTACACCTTC. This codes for CASGWQANYGYTF.

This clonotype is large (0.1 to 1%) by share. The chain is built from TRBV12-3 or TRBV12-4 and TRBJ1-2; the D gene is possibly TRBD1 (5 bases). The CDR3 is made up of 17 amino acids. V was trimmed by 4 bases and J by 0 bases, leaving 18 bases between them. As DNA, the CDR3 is TGTGCCAGCAGTTCCCATCAGGGAGATGGGACTAACTATGGCTACACCTTC. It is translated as CASSSHQGDGTNYGYTF.

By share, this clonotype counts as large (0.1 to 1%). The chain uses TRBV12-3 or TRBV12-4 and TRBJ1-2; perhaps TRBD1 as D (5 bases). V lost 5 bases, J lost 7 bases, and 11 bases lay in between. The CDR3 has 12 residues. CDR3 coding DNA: TGTGCCAGCAGTCTTGGAGGGGCTGGCTACACCTTC. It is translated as CASSLGGAGYTF.

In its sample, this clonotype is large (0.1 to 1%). The CDR3 loop reads CASSGDTLSNYGYTF. The CDR3 DNA reads TGTGCCAGCAGCGGTGACACGCTCAGTAACTATGGCTACACCTTC. The rearrangement joins TRBV12-3 or TRBV12-4 to TRBJ1-2; no clear D. The V and J ends lost 6 bases and 1 base respectively, with 15 bases between them. The CDR3 is 15 amino acids.

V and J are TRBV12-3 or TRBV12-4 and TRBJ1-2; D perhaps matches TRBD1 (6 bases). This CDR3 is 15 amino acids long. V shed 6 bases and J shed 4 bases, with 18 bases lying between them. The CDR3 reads CASSLQGVTGYGYTF. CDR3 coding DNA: TGTGCCAGCAGCTTACAGGGTGTAACGGGCTATGGCTACACCTTC.

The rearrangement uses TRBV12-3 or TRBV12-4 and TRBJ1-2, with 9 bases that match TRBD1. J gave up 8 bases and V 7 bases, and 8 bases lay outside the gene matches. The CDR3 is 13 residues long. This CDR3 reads CASTGTGPRGYTF. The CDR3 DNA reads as TGTGCCAGCACCGGGACAGGGCCTAGGGGCTACACCTTC.

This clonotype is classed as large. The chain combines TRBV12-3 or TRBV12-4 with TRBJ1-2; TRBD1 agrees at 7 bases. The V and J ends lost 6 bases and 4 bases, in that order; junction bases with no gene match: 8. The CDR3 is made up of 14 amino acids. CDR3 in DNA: TGTGCCAGCAGGGAAGACAGGGCTATCTATGGCTACACCTTC. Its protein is CASREDRAIYGYTF.

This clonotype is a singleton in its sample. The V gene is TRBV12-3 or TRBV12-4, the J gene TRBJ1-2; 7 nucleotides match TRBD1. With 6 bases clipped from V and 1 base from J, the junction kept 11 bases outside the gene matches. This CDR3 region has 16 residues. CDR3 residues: CASSHNRGQFNYGYTF. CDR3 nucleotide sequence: TGTGCCAGCAGCCACAACAGGGGACAGTTTAACTATGGCTACACCTTC.

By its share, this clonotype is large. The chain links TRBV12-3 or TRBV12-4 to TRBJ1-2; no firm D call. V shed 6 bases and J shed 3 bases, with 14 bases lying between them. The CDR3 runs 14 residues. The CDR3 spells CASSREVHHYGYTF. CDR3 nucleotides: TGTGCCAGCAGCCGCGAGGTTCATCACTATGGCTACACCTTC.

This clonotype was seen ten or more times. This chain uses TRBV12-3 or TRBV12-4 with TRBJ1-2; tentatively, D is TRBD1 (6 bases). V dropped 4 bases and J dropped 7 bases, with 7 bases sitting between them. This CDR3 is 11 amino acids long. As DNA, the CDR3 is TGTGCCAGCAGTTCCAGGGGTGGCTACACCTTC. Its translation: CASSSRGGYTF.

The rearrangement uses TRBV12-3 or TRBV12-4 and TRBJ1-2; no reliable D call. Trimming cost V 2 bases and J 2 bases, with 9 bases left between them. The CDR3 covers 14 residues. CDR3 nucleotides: TGTGCCAGCAGTTTACCCACATTCAACTATGGCTACACCTTC. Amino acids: CASSLPTFNYGYTF.

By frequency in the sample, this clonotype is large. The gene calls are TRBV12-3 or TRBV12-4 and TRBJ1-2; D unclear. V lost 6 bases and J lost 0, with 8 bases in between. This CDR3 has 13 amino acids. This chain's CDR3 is CASRLSANYGYTF. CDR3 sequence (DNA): TGTGCCAGCAGACTCTCGGCTAACTATGGCTACACCTTC.

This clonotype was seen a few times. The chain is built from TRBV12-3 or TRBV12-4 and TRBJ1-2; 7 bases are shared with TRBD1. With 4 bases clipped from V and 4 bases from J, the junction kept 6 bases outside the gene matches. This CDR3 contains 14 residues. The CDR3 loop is CASSSTGTVYGYTF. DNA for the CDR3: TGTGCCAGCAGTTCCACCGGGACAGTCTATGGCTACACCTTC.

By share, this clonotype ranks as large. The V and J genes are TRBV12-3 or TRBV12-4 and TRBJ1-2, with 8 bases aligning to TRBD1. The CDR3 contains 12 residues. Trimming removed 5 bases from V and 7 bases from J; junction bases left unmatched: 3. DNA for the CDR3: TGTGCCAGCAGTAGGACAGGGTTTGGCTACACCTTC. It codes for CASSRTGFGYTF.